These T cell receptor beta chains were read from a single sample in a study of cytomegalovirus exposure and HLA in healthy donors. Produced via immunoSEQ multiplex PCR; TCRdb's table is partial and in-frame only. The sample has some 140,000 clones, 75% to 85% seen once. Sequences were obtained from PBMCs. The source is a man between 25 and 39 years old in good health and CMV-seropositive. Both conserved end residues are part of each CDR3. Fields, in order: D gene, clone size, V gene, J gene, CDR3 DNA, CDR3 protein. A D gene is named only where the DNA matches it firmly. A row's size may be missing; if present it is once, few, many or a size class.

.	.	TRBV7-9	TRBJ1-1	TGTGCCAGCAGCTTAAATTACGGGTTTGGGAACACTGAAGCTTTCTTT	CASSLNYGFGNTEAFF
TRBD1	.	TRBV6-5	TRBJ1-5	TGTGCCAGCAGCCAGCAGGGACAGAGCAATCAGCCCCAGCATTTT	CASSQQGQSNQPQHF
TRBD2	few	TRBV28	TRBJ2-1	TGTGCCAGCAGTTTTCCGGGACTAGCGGGAGGGAGCTCCTACAATGAGCAGTTCTTC	CASSFPGLAGGSSYNEQFF
.	.	TRBV5-4	TRBJ2-1	TGTGCCAGCAGCACCAAAGAAGGAGGGGCCGGAAGAAAGAATGAGCAGTTCTTC	CASSTKEGGAGRKNEQFF
TRBD2	.	TRBV6-5	TRBJ2-1	TGTGCCAGCAGACGGACTAGCGGGAATAGTGGTGAGCAGTTCTTC	CASRRTSGNSGEQFF
.	.	TRBV7-3	TRBJ2-2	TGTGCCAGCAGCCCGGGCGGGTCCACCGGGGAGCTGTTTTTT	CASSPGGSTGELFF
.	.	TRBV7-3	TRBJ2-7	TGTGCCAGCAGCTTAGGCAGGGTGGGCGAGCAGTACTTC	CASSLGRVGEQYF
.	.	TRBV19	TRBJ2-7	TGTGCCAGTAGTATACGGGTTACCTACGAGCAGTACTTC	CASSIRVTYEQYF
.	.	TRBV18	TRBJ1-2	TGTGCCAGCTCACCCGCCGGGAAGGTCGGCTACACCTTC	CASSPAGKVGYTF
TRBD2	few	TRBV7-6	TRBJ2-7	TGTGCCAGCAGCAGGCTAGCGGATAACTACGAGCAGTACTTC	CASSRLADNYEQYF
TRBD1	once	TRBV19	TRBJ1-1	TGTGCCAGTAGTATCCCACAGGGGGGCACTGAAGCTTTCTTT	CASSIPQGGTEAFF
.	.	TRBV10-3	TRBJ2-1	TGTGCCATCAGTTCACCAGGGCGGTTTGGAAATGAGCAGTTCTTC	CAISSPGRFGNEQFF
.	.	TRBV28	TRBJ1-2	TGTGCCAGCATGGGGGGGGACTATGGCTACACCTTC	CASMGGDYGYTF
TRBD1	.	TRBV5-4	TRBJ2-2	TGTGCCAGCAGCTATACAGGGGGCACCGGGGAGCTGTTTTTT	CASSYTGGTGELFF
.	few	TRBV27	TRBJ1-1	TGTGCCAGCAGAGGGGGATTGAACACTGAAGCTTTCTTT	CASRGGLNTEAFF